One and the same sample provided the 21 T cell receptor beta chains below, sequenced in a study of T-cell memory formation after mild COVID-19. TCRdb fed the 5' RACE reads into MiXCR, producing one record per CDR3 protein. The repertoire consists of under 250,000 distinct CDR3 sequences, with approximately 10% occurring once and the leading ten covering 2.5% to 3.5%. The sequenced material came from PBMCs or a T cell subset sorted from them (not recorded which). The receptors stem from a man aged 18 to 35 who had mild COVID-19 (a few samples of this study predate the infection). Cell type and time point are not known.

This clonotype was detected only a few times. The genes are TRBV19 and TRBJ1-5, with D hard to call. Trimming took 6 bases from V and 4 from J, leaving 10 bases between them. The CDR3 length is 13 residues. Germline V gene data show CDR1 as LNHDA and CDR2 as SQIVND (reference sequence). DNA for the CDR3: TGTGCCAGTAGGATGCGAACAAATCAGCCCCAGCATTTT. This translates into CASRMRTNQPQHF. Full variable domain (missing parts from reference TRBV19 and TRBJ1-5): DGGITQSPKYLFRKEGQNVTLSCEQNLNHDAMYWYRQDPGQGLRLIYYSQIVNDFQKGDIAEGYSVSREKKESFPLTVTSAQKNPTAFYLCASRMRTNQPQHFGDGTRLSIL.

The rearrangement uses TRBV27 and TRBJ2-3, with unresolved D. The CDR3 runs 13 residues. From germline, CDR1 is MNHEY and CDR2 SMNVEV (reference sequence). Between the trimmed V and J ends, which lost 4 bases and 4 bases, there was a span of 9 bases. The DNA of the CDR3 is TGTGCCAGCAGTTCCCTTCTCGCAGATACGCAGTATTTT. Translating it yields CASSSLLADTQYF.

This rearrangement joins TRBV7-2 to TRBJ1-2; no clear D gene. This CDR3 contains 15 residues. Germline lookup yields CDR1 SGHTA and CDR2 FQGNSA. Trimming took 4 bases from V and 4 from J, leaving 16 bases between them. The CDR3, as DNA: TGTGCCAGCAGCTCCTACCTGTCAGCCTCCTATGGCTACACCTTC. It yields the protein CASSSYLSASYGYTF.

In this sample, this clonotype turned up many times. The chain joins TRBV7-2 to TRBJ2-3, with 12 bases aligning to TRBD2. The V gene's germline CDR1 is SGHTA and CDR2 FQGNSA. V trimming: 7 bases; J trimming: 1 base; junction bases outside the gene matches: 3. The CDR3 has 15 amino acids. The CDR3 nucleotides read TGTGCCAGCACAAGACTAGCGGGGGGCACAGATACGCAGTATTTT. This encodes CASTRLAGGTDTQYF.

This clonotype came up a few times. The gene calls are TRBV23-1 and TRBJ2-5; no reliable D call. TRBV23-1 is labeled an ORF, and its function is uncertain. V dropped 3 bases and J dropped 5 bases, with 10 bases sitting between them. The CDR3 loop spans 13 amino acids. The CDR3 here is CASSHCWSETQYF. The DNA for the CDR3 is TGCGCCAGCAGTCATTGTTGGTCGGAGACCCAGTACTTC.

The J gene is TRBJ1-3, the V gene TRBV3-1; no reliable D call. Germline V gene data show CDR1 as LGHDT and CDR2 as YNNKEL (reference sequence). The germline V and J ends were trimmed by 8 bases and 2 bases, with 13 bases remaining between them. The CDR3 extends over 14 amino acids. The CDR3 coding sequence is TGTGCCAGCGGAGTCGGAGGGACTGGAAACACCATATATTTT. Translating gives CASGVGGTGNTIYF.

The chain uses TRBV9 and TRBJ2-5, with D possibly matching TRBD1 (6 bases). Germline CDR1 is SGDLS and CDR2 is YYNGEE. The CDR3 runs to 18 residues. Trimming took 0 bases from V and 1 from J, leaving 19 bases between them. CDR3 in amino acids: CASSVALEGAGVQETQYF. In DNA form, the CDR3 reads TGTGCCAGCAGCGTAGCACTAGAAGGGGCAGGGGTCCAAGAGACCCAGTACTTC.

The chain carries TRBV7-2 and TRBJ1-2; TRBD1 matches 7 bases. The V segment lost 1 base and the J segment 8 bases; nucleotides outside the gene matches: 10. The V gene's germline CDR1 is SGHTA and CDR2 FQGNSA. The CDR3 loop spans 15 amino acids. CDR3 coding DNA: TGTGCCAGCAGCTTAGGGCAGACGGGACAGCGCGGCTACACCTTC. Residues: CASSLGQTGQRGYTF.

In this sample, this clonotype turned up a few times. This chain joins TRBV3-1 and TRBJ1-4; TRBD1 is a possible D gene (5 bases). The CDR3 sequence is 14 residues long. From germline, CDR1 is LGHDT and CDR2 YNNKEL (reference sequence). V lost 0 bases and J lost 8, with 10 bases in between. The CDR3 protein is CASSQEGVGEKLFF. The CDR3 DNA reads TGTGCCAGCAGCCAAGAGGGGGTTGGGGAAAAACTGTTTTTT.

The genes are TRBV3-1 and TRBJ2-3; 8 nucleotides agree with TRBD2. The CDR3 runs 13 residues. Germline CDR1 LGHDT, CDR2 YNNKEL (reference sequence). V lost 3 bases, J lost 6 bases, and 2 bases stayed unmatched. DNA for the CDR3: TGTGCCAGCAGCCAGCGGGGGGAGGATACGCAGTATTTT. Translated: CASSQRGEDTQYF.

This chain joins TRBV4-3 and TRBJ2-2; tentatively, D is TRBD2 (6 bases). V dropped 1 base and J dropped 7 bases, with 13 bases sitting between them. The CDR3 length is 15 residues. CDR1 is LGHNA and CDR2 is YSLEER in the germline V gene. The CDR3 coding sequence is TGCGCCAGCAGCCAAGTCACAGCCGGGGGCGGGGAGCTGTTTTTT. Residues: CASSQVTAGGGELFF.

This clonotype has a handful of counts. The chain joins TRBV20-1 to TRBJ1-2; no clear D. V was cut by 3 bases and J by 4 bases, with 9 bases left in between. Germline-derived CDR1 and CDR2 are DFQATT and SNEGSKA (reference sequence). The CDR3 runs 12 residues. CDR3 DNA: TGCAGTGCTAGGCTGGCCATCTATGGCTACACCTTC. This encodes CSARLAIYGYTF.

The rearrangement links TRBV5-1 to TRBJ1-5; D unclear. The ends were cut back, 0 bases at V and 8 bases at J, with 9 bases in the middle. The germline V gene encodes CDR1 SGHRS and CDR2 YFSETQ. CDR3 length: 13 residues. In DNA, the CDR3 is TGCGCCAGCAGCTTGGGTTACGAGGAGCCCCAGCATTTT. This encodes CASSLGYEEPQHF.

This clonotype has just a few counts. V is TRBV9 and J is TRBJ2-3, with D hard to call. V lost 0 bases and J 1 base, leaving 6 bases between the germline ends. The CDR3 sequence is 14 residues long. The germline gives CDR1 SGDLS, CDR2 YYNGEE. The DNA of the CDR3 is TGTGCCAGCAGCGTAGACGTAGGCACAGATACGCAGTATTTT. This encodes CASSVDVGTDTQYF.

The CDR3 region is CASSQESSGGTYEQYF. The CDR3 coding sequence is TGCGCCAGCAGCCAGGAATCTAGCGGGGGGACCTACGAGCAGTACTTC. The V and J genes are TRBV4-3 and TRBJ2-7, with 11 bases aligning to TRBD2. Germline assignment: CDR1 LGHNA and CDR2 YSLEER. There are 16 residues in the CDR3. The ends lost 3 bases at V and 2 bases at J; junction bases unmatched: 6.

This clonotype turned up a few times. The chain is built from TRBV6-2 or TRBV6-3 and TRBJ2-7, with D unclear. The germline V gene encodes CDR1 MNHEY and CDR2 SVGEGT. V dropped 8 bases and J dropped 4 bases, with 9 bases sitting between them. CDR3 length: 11 amino acids. CDR3 DNA: TGTGCCAGCGGAACGCCGTACGAGCAGTACGTC. Protein: CASGTPYEQYV.

This clonotype was counted only a few times. The CDR3 DNA sequence: TGCAGTGCCCGGAGGGGTCGGGCCAACGTCCTGACTTTC. This sequence encodes CSARRGRANVLTF. This chain uses TRBV20-1 with TRBJ2-6, with TRBD2 as a possible D gene (6 bases). Germline CDR1 DFQATT, CDR2 SNEGSKA (reference sequence). V gave up 6 bases and J gave up 5 bases, with 11 bases separating them. This CDR3 comprises 13 residues.

The chain uses TRBV20-1 and TRBJ2-7; D call uncertain. V gave up 4 bases and J gave up 0 bases, with 10 bases separating them. Germline lookup yields CDR1 DFQATT and CDR2 SNEGSKA (reference sequence). There are 13 residues in the CDR3. The CDR3 coding sequence is TGCAGTGCTAAGGCTCCGAGCTCCTACGAGCAGTACTTC. Protein: CSAKAPSSYEQYF.

The V call is TRBV10-3, the J call TRBJ2-7; tentatively, D is TRBD1 (5 bases). Trimming took off 6 bases at V and 6 bases at J, with 9 bases between the two ends. Germline assignment: CDR1 ENHRY and CDR2 SYGVKD. CDR3 length: 11 amino acids. CDR3 nucleotides: TGTGCCATCAGACAGGCGCGCGAGCAGTACTTC. Encoded protein: CAIRQAREQYF.

The chain combines TRBV12-3 or TRBV12-4 with TRBJ1-1, with D maybe TRBD1 (6 bases). The CDR3 loop spans 15 amino acids. Trimming stripped 5 bases from V and 4 bases from J, with 17 bases between. The CDR3 DNA follows: TGTGCCAGCAGTCCGCTGCGGGGGCAGGTCACTGAAGCTTTCTTT. This translates into CASSPLRGQVTEAFF.

Only a few counts were recorded for this clonotype. The rearrangement uses TRBV4-1 and TRBJ2-7, with 8 bases aligning to TRBD1. This CDR3 contains 17 residues. The V segment lost 4 bases and the J segment 3 bases; nucleotides outside the gene matches: 14. The germline V gene has CDR1 MGHRA and CDR2 YSYEKL. In nucleotides, the CDR3 is TGCGCCAGCAGCCGAGGTGGGGGTGGACAGGGTCTCTACGAGCAGTACTTC. Translated: CASSRGGGGQGLYEQYF.